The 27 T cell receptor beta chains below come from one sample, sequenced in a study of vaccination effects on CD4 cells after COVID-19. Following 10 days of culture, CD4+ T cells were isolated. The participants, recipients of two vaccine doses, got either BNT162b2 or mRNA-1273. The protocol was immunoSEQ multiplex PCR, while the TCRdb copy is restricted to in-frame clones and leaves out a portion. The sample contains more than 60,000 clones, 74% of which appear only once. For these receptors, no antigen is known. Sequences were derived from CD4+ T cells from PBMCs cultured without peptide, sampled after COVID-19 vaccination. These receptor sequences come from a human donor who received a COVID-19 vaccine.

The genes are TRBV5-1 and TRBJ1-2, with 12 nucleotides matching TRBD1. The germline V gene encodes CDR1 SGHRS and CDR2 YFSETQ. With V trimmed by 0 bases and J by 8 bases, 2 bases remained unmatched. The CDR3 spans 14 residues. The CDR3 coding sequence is TGCGCCAGCAGCTTGGCCGGGACAGGGGGCGGCTACACCTTC. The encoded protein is CASSLAGTGGGYTF. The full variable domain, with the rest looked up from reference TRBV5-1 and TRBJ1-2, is KAGVTQTPRYLIKTRGQQVTLSCSPISGHRSVSWYQQTPGQGLQFLFEYFSETQRNKGNFPGRFSGRQFSNSRSEMNVSTLELGDSALYLCASSLAGTGGGYTFGSGTRLTVV.

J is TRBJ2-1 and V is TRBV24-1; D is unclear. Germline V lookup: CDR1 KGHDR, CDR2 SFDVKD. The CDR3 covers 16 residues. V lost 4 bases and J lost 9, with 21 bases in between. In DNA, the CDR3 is TGTGCCACCAGTGACCCCGCCGTGGCTAGAGAAAGTGAGCAGTTCTTC. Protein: CATSDPAVARESEQFF.

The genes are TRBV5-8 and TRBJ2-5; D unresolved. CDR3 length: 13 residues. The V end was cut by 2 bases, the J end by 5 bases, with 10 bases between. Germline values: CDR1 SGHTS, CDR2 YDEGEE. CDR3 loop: CASSFRIAETQYF. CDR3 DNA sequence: TGTGCCAGCAGCTTCCGGATTGCGGAGACCCAGTACTTC.

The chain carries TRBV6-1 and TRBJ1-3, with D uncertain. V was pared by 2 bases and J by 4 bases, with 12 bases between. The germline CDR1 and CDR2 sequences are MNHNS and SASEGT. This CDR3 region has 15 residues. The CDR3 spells CASSEIGSVGNTIYF. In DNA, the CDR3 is TGTGCCAGCAGTGAAATCGGGTCAGTCGGAAACACCATATATTTT.

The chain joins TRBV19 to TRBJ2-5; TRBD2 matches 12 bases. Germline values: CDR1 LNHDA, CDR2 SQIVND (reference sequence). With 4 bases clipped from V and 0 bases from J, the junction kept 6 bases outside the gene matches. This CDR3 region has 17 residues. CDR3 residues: CASSTRTSGAYQETQYF. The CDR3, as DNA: TGTGCCAGTAGTACCAGGACTAGCGGGGCTTACCAAGAGACCCAGTACTTC.

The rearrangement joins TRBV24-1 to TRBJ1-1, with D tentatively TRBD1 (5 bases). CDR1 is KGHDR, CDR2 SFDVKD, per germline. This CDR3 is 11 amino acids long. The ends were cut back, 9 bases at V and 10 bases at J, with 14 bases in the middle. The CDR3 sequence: CATFPGVRAFF. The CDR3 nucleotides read TGTGCCACCTTCCCGGGGGTTCGAGCTTTCTTT.

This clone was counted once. The CDR3 DNA follows: TGCGCCAGCAGTCCCGGGACAGGGATGTTTAACTATGGCTACACCTTC. Protein product: CASSPGTGMFNYGYTF. V usage is TRBV5-1 and J usage is TRBJ1-2; 9 bases map to TRBD1. This CDR3 is built from 16 residues. Per germline, CDR1 SGHRS and CDR2 YFSETQ. V lost 5 bases to trimming and J lost 1 base; unmatched junction nucleotides: 9.

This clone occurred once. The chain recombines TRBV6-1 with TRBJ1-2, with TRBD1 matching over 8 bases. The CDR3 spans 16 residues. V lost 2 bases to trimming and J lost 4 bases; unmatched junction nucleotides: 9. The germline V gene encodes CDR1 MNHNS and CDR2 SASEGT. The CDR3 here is CASSEQGASTSYGYTF. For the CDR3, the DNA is TGTGCCAGCAGTGAACAGGGGGCGTCCACCTCCTATGGCTACACCTTC.

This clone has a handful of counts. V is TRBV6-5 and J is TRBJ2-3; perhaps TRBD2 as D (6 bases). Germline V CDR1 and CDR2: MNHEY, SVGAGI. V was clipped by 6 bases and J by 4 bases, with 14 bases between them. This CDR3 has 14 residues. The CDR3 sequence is CASSFLAKADTQYF. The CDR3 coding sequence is TGTGCCAGCAGCTTTCTAGCGAAGGCAGATACGCAGTATTTT.

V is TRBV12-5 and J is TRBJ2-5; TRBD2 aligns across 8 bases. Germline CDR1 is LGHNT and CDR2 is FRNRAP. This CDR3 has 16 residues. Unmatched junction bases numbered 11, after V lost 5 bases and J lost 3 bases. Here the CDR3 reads CASGPGGGGREETQYF. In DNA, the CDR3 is TGTGCTAGTGGTCCTGGTGGCGGGGGGCGGGAAGAGACCCAGTACTTC.

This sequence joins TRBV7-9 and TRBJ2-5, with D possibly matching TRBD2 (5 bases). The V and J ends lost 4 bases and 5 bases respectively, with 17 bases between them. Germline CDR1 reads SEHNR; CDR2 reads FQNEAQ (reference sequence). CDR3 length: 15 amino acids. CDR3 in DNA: TGTGCCAGCAGCTCCCAGCTACGACCGGGGGAGACCCAGTACTTC. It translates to CASSSQLRPGETQYF.

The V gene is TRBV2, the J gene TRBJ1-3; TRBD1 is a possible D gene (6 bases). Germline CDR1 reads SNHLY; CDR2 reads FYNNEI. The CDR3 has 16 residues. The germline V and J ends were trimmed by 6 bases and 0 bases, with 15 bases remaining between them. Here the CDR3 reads CASSSDRTNSGNTIYF. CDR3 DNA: TGTGCCAGCAGCTCCGACAGGACTAACTCTGGAAACACCATATATTTT.

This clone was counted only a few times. The CDR3 DNA reads TGTGCCAGTAGTATCCAGGTAAACTACAATGAGCAGTTCTTC. As protein: CASSIQVNYNEQFF. The chain carries TRBV19 and TRBJ2-1; D is ambiguous. V was pared by 3 bases and J by 3 bases, with 9 bases between. This CDR3 contains 14 residues. Germline-derived CDR1 and CDR2 are LNHDA and SQIVND (reference sequence).

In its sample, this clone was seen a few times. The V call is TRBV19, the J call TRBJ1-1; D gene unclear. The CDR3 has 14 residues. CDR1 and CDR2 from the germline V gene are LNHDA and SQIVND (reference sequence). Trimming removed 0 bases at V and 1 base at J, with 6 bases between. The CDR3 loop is CASSIETGNTEAFF. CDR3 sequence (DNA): TGTGCCAGTAGTATAGAGACGGGGAACACTGAAGCTTTCTTT.

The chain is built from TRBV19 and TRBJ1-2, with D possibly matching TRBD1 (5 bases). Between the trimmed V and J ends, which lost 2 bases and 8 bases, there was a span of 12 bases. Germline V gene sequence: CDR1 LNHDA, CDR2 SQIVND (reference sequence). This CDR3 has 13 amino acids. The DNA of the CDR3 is TGTGCCAGTAGTATAAACAGGTCTGGAGGCTACACCTTC. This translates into CASSINRSGGYTF.

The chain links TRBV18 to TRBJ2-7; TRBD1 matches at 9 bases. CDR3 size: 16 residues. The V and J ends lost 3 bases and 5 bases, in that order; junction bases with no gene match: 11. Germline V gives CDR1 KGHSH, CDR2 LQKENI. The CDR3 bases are TGTGCCAGCTCACCCCAGGGACAGGGAATGATCGACGAGCAGTACGTC. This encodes CASSPQGQGMIDEQYV.

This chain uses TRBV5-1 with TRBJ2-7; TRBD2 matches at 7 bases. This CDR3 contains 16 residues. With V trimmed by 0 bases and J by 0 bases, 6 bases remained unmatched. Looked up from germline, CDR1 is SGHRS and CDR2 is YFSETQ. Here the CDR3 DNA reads TGCGCCAGCAGCTTGGGGCCTACGGGGGGCTCCTACGAGCAGTACGTC. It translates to CASSLGPTGGSYEQYV.

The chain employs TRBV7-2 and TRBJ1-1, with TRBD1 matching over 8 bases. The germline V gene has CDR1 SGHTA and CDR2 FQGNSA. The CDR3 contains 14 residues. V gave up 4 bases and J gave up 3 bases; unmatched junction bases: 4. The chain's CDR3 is CASSSGQGYTEAFF. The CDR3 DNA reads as TGTGCCAGCAGCTCCGGACAGGGCTACACTGAAGCTTTCTTT.

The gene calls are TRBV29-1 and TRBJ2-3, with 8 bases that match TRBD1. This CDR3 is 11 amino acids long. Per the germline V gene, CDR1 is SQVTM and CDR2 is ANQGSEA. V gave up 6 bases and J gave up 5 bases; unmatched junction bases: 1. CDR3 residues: CSVGTGDTQYF. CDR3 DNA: TGCAGCGTAGGGACAGGAGATACGCAGTATTTT.

As DNA, the CDR3 is TGTGCCAGCAGCTATTACCAGGGGGCGAAAGATACGCAGTATTTT. This sequence encodes CASSYYQGAKDTQYF. The genes are TRBV5-8 and TRBJ2-3; 8 bases fit TRBD1. Germline assignment: CDR1 SGHTS and CDR2 YDEGEE. There are 15 residues in the CDR3. The J segment lost 5 bases and the V segment lost 3 bases, leaving 8 bases of the junction unmatched.

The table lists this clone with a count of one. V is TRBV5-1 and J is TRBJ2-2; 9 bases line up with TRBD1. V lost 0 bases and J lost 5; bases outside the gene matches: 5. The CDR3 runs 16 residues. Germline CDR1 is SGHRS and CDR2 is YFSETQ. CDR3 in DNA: TGCGCCAGCAGCTTGGGGGACAGGGTTGATACCGGGGAGCTGTTTTTT. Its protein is CASSLGDRVDTGELFF.

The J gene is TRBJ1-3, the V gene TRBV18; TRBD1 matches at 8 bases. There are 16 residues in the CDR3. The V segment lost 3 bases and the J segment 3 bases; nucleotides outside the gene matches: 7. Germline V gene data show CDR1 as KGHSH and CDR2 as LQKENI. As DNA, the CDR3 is TGTGCCAGCTCACCGGGACAGGTTAGGCTTGGAAACACCATATATTTT. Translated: CASSPGQVRLGNTIYF.

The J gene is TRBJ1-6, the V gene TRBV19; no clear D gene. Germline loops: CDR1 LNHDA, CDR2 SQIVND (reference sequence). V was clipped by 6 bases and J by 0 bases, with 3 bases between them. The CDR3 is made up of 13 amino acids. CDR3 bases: TGTGCCAGTAGGGGCTCCTATAATTCACCCCTCCACTTT. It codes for CASRGSYNSPLHF.

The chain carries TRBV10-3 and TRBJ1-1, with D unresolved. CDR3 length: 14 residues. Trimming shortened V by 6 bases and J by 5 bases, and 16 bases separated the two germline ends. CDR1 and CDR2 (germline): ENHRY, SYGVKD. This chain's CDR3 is CAISSYTVGTEAFF. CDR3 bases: TGTGCCATCAGCTCATATACGGTTGGGACTGAAGCTTTCTTT.

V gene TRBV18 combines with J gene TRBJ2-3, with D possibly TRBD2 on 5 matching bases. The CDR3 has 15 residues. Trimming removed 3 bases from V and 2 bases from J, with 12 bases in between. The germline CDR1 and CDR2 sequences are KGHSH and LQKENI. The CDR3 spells CASSPAGRNTDTQYF. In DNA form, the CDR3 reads TGTGCCAGCTCACCCGCGGGTAGAAACACAGATACGCAGTATTTT.

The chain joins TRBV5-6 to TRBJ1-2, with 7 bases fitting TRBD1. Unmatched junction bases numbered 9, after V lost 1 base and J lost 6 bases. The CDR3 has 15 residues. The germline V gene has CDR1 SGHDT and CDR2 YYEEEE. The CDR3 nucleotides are TGTGCCAGCAGCTTGTGGGGGCCAGGGGGGCATGGCTACACCTTC. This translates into CASSLWGPGGHGYTF.

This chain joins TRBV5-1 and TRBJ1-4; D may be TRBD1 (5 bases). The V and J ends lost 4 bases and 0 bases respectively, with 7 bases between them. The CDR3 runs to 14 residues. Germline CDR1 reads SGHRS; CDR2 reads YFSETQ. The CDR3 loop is CASSQGATNEKLFF. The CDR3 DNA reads TGCGCCAGCAGCCAGGGCGCAACTAATGAAAAACTGTTTTTT.